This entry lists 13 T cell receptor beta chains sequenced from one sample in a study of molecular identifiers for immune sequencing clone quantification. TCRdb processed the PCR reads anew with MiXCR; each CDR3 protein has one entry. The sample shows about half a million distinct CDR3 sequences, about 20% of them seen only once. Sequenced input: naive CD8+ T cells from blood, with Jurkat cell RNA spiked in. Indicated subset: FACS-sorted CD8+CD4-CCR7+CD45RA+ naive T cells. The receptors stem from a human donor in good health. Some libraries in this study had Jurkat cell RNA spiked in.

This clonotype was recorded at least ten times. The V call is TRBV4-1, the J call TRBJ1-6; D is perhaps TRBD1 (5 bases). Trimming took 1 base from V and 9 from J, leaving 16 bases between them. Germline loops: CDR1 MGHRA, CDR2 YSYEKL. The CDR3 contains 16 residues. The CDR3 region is CASSQGQSKVGSPLHF. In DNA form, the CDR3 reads TGCGCCAGCAGCCAAGGACAGTCGAAGGTTGGTTCACCCCTCCACTTT.

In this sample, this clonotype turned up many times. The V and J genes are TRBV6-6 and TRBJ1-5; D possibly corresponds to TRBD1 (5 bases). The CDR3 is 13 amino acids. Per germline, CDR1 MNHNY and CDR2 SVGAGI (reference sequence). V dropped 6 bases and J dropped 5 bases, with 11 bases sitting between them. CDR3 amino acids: CASSRRVDQPQHF. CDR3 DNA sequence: TGTGCCAGCAGCCGCAGGGTCGATCAGCCCCAGCATTTT.

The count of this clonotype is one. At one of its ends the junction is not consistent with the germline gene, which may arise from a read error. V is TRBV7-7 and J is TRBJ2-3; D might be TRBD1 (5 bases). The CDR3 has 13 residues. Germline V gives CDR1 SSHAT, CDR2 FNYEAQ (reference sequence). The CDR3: CASSLSRTGTQYF. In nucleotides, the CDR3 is TGTGCTAGCAGCTTGTCCCGCACAGGTACGCAGTATTTT.

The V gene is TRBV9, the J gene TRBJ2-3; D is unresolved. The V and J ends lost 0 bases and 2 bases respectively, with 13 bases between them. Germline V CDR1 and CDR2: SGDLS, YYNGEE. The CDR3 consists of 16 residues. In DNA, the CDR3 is TGTGCCAGCAGCGTAGCATCTTACAGTTTCACAGATACGCAGTATTTT. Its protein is CASSVASYSFTDTQYF.

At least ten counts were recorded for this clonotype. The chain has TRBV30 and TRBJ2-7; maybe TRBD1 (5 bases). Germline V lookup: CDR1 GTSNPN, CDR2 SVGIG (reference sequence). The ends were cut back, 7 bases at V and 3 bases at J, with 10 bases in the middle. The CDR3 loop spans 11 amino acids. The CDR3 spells CASDKLYEQYF. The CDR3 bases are TGTGCCTCGGACAAGCTCTACGAGCAGTACTTC. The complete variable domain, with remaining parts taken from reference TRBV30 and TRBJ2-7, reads SQTIHQWPATLVQPVGSPLSLECTVEGTSNPNLYWYRQAAGRGLQLLFYSVGIGQISSEVPQNLSASRPQDRQFILSSKKLLLSDSGFYLCASDKLYEQYFGPGTRLTVT.

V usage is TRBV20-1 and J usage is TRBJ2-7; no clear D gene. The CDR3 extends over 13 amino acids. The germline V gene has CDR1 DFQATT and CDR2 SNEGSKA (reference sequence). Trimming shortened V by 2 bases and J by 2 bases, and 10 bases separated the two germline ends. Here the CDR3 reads CSARPPSAYEQYF. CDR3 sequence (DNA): TGCAGTGCTAGACCCCCGTCGGCCTACGAGCAGTACTTC.

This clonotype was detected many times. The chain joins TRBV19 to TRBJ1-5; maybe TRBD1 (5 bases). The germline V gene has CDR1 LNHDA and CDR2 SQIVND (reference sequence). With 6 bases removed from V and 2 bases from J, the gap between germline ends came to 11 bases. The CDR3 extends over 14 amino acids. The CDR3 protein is CASRMGGGNQPQHF. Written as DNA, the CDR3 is TGTGCCAGTAGGATGGGGGGTGGCAATCAGCCCCAGCATTTT.

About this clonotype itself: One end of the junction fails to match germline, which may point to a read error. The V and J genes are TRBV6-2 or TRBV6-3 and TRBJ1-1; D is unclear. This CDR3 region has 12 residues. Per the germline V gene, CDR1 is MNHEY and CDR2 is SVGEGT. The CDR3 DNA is TGTGCCGGCAGTTACTTGGGCACTGAAGCTTTCTTT. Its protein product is CAGSYLGTEAFF.

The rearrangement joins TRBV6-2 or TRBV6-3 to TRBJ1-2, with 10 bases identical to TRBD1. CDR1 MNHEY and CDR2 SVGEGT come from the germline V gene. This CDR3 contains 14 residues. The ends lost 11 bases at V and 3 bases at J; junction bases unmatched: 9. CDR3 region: CAGKPGQGYYGYTF. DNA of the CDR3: TGTGCCGGTAAACCGGGACAGGGGTACTATGGCTACACCTTC.

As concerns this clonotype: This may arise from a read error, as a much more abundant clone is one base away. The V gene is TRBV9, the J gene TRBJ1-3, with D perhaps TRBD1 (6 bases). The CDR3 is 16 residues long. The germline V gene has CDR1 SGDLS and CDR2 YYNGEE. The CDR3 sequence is CASSTLTGLSGNTMYF. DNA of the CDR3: TGTGCCAGCAGCACCCTGACAGGCCTCTCTGGAAACACCATGTATTTT.

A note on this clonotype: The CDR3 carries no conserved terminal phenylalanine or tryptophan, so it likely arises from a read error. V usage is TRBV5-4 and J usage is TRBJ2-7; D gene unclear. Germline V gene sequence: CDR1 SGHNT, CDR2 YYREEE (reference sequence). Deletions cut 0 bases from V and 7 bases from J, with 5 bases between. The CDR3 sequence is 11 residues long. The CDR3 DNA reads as TGTGCCAGCAGCTTGGAACTAGAGCAGTACCTC. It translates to CASSLELEQYL.

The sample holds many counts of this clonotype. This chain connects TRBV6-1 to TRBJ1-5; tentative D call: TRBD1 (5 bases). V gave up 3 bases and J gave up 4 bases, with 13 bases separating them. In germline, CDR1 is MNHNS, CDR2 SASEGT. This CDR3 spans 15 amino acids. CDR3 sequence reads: CASSDYSGWNQPQHF. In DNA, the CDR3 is TGTGCCAGCAGTGATTATTCAGGGTGGAATCAGCCCCAGCATTTT.

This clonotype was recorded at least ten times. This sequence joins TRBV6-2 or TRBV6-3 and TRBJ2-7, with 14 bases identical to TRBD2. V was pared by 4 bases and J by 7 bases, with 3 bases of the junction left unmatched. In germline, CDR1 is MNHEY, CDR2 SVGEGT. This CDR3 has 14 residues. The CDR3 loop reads CASSSGLAGGEQYF. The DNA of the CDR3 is TGTGCCAGCAGTTCCGGACTAGCGGGAGGTGAGCAGTACTTC.